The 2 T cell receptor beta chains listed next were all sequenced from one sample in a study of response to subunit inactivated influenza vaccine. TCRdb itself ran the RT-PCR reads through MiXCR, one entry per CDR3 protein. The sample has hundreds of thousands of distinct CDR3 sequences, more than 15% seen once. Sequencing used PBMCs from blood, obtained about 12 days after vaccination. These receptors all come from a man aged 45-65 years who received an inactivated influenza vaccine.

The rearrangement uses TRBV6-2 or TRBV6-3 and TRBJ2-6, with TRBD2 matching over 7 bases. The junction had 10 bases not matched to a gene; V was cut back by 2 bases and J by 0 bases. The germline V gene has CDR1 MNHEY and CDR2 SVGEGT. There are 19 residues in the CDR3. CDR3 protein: CASSYAGSGLLSGANVLTF. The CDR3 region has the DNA TGTGCCAGCAGTTACGCGGGTAGCGGGCTCCTCTCTGGGGCCAACGTCCTGACTTTC.

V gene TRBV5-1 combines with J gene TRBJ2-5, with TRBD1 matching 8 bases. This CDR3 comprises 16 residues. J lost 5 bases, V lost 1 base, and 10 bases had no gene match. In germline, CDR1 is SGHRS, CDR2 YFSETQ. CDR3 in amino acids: CASSLTRQGSSETQYF. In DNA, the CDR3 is TGCGCCAGCAGCTTGACCCGACAGGGGAGTTCGGAGACCCAGTACTTC.